The 25 T cell receptor beta chains reported below all come from one sample, sequenced in a study of identical twins. MiXCR, run by TCRdb on the 5' RACE reads, gives a single entry per CDR3 protein. This sample has approximately 600,000 distinct CDR3 sequences, with roughly 9.5% found just once. The same specimen was also included in a second study, on yellow fever vaccine responses in identical twins.

The sample was PBMCs. The receptor source for this set is a woman aged 18-30 years in good health.

This clonotype turned up a few times. The V gene is TRBV28, the J gene TRBJ2-1; D is ambiguous. The ends were cut back, 8 bases at V and 5 bases at J, with 28 bases in the middle. The CDR3 length is 18 residues. The V gene's germline CDR1 is MDHEN and CDR2 SYDVKM. The CDR3 loop is CASSRTLRKGNHHNEQFF. Here the CDR3 DNA reads TGTGCCAGCTCACGGACCCTACGGAAAGGGAACCACCACAATGAGCAGTTCTTC. The full variable domain, its missing parts supplied by reference TRBV28 and TRBJ2-1, is DVKVTQSSRYLVKRTGEKVFLECVQDMDHENMFWYRQDPGLGLRLIYFSYDVKMKEKGDIPEGYSVSREKKERFSLILESASTNQTSMYLCASSRTLRKGNHHNEQFFGPGTRLTVL.

V gene TRBV4-3 combines with J gene TRBJ2-3, with TRBD2 as a possible D gene (7 bases). CDR1 is LGHNA, CDR2 YSLEER, per germline. There are 14 residues in the CDR3. V dropped 1 base and J dropped 4 bases, with 9 bases sitting between them. The CDR3 loop reads CASSQGGGADTQYF. The CDR3 DNA is TGCGCCAGCAGCCAAGGGGGGGGCGCAGATACGCAGTATTTT.

This clonotype was seen ten or more times. The chain recombines TRBV20-1 with TRBJ1-2; 8 bases agree with TRBD1. The junction had 5 bases not matched to a gene; V was cut back by 6 bases and J by 2 bases. The CDR3 has 13 amino acids. CDR1 and CDR2 from the germline V gene are DFQATT and SNEGSKA (reference sequence). In nucleotides, the CDR3 is TGCAGTGCGCCGGACAGGGTGAACTATGGCTACACCTTC. It is translated as CSAPDRVNYGYTF.

The rearrangement uses TRBV13 and TRBJ2-5, with 12 bases matching TRBD2. The CDR3 runs 17 residues. CDR1 is PRHDT, CDR2 FYEKMQ, per germline (reference sequence). Losses at the gene ends were 3 bases for V and 5 bases for J; bases not matched to a gene: 10. The CDR3 protein is CASSLRTGLAGLETQYF. The CDR3 region has the DNA TGTGCCAGCAGCTTGAGGACAGGACTAGCGGGGCTGGAGACCCAGTACTTC.

This clonotype was seen repeatedly, ten times or more. The chain couples TRBV5-1 to TRBJ2-3; D possibly uses TRBD1 or TRBD2 (5 bases each). The CDR3 is 14 amino acids. In germline, CDR1 is SGHRS, CDR2 YFSETQ. Trimming removed 1 base from V and 3 bases from J, with 9 bases in between. In DNA form, the CDR3 reads TGCGCCAGCAGCTTGCAATGGGGGACAGATACGCAGTATTTT. Its protein product is CASSLQWGTDTQYF.

The rearrangement joins TRBV27 to TRBJ2-5; D assignment may be TRBD1 or TRBD2 (5 bases each). Per the germline V gene, CDR1 is MNHEY and CDR2 is SMNVEV (reference sequence). Trimming removed 3 bases from V and 5 bases from J, with 19 bases in between. The CDR3 is made up of 16 amino acids. The CDR3 DNA reads TGTGCCAGCAGTTTGGACCCCGGGGCTAGAGTCGAGACCCAGTACTTC. Protein: CASSLDPGARVETQYF.

The chain links TRBV4-2 to TRBJ2-3, with D hard to call. V gave up 0 bases and J gave up 4 bases, with 17 bases separating them. In germline, CDR1 is LGHNA, CDR2 YNFKEQ. This CDR3 region has 17 residues. For the CDR3, the DNA is TGTGCCAGCAGCCAAGACTCCTACACATCCTCACCAGATACGCAGTATTTT. Residues: CASSQDSYTSSPDTQYF.

The gene calls are TRBV11-3 and TRBJ2-5, with D unclear. The CDR3 length is 13 residues. Trimming shortened V by 4 bases and J by 0 bases, and 6 bases separated the two germline ends. CDR1 SGHNT and CDR2 YENEEA come from the germline V gene. CDR3 residues: CASSSRNQETQYF. DNA of the CDR3: TGTGCCAGCAGCTCCAGAAACCAAGAGACCCAGTACTTC.

The table lists this clonotype with a few counts. The V call is TRBV7-3, the J call TRBJ2-3, with D maybe TRBD2 (6 bases). CDR3 size: 15 residues. The V gene lost 2 bases and the J gene lost 4 bases, with 13 bases spanning the gap. Germline CDR1 and CDR2: SGHTA and FQGTGA. The CDR3 sequence: CASSLDPGLPDTQYF. Written as DNA, the CDR3 is TGTGCCAGCAGCTTAGATCCGGGACTTCCAGATACGCAGTATTTT.

This clonotype was seen many times. The V call is TRBV15, the J call TRBJ2-2; D could derive from TRBD1 or TRBD2 (5 bases each). Germline V CDR1 and CDR2: LNHNV, YYDKDF (reference sequence). Trimming removed 0 bases from V and 5 bases from J, with 16 bases in between. The CDR3 totals 17 residues. In nucleotides, the CDR3 is TGTGCCACCAGCAGAGATCTGGAGGACAACCCTACCGGGGAGCTGTTTTTT. Protein product: CATSRDLEDNPTGELFF.

The chain is built from TRBV14 and TRBJ2-5; 9 positions match TRBD1. V was clipped by 2 bases and J by 5 bases; unmatched bases: 3. The CDR3 has 14 amino acids. The germline gives CDR1 SGHDN, CDR2 FVKESK. The CDR3 spells CASSQLDRGETQYF. CDR3 bases: TGTGCCAGCAGCCAACTCGACAGGGGGGAGACCCAGTACTTC.

V gene TRBV30 combines with J gene TRBJ2-1, with D possibly being TRBD2 (5 bases). This CDR3 is 15 amino acids long. Germline-derived CDR1 and CDR2 are GTSNPN and SVGIG (reference sequence). V lost 3 bases, J lost 0 bases, and 12 bases lay in between. This chain's CDR3 is CAWSFTGSSYNEQFF. Written as DNA, the CDR3 is TGTGCCTGGAGCTTCACGGGATCCTCCTACAATGAGCAGTTCTTC.

J is TRBJ2-4 and V is TRBV30; 9 positions match TRBD2. The CDR3 runs to 16 residues. Per the germline V gene, CDR1 is GTSNPN and CDR2 is SVGIG (reference sequence). J was trimmed by 0 bases and V by 5 bases; bases with no gene match: 8. CDR3 amino acids: CAWRSGGTAAKNIQYF. The CDR3 bases are TGTGCCTGGCGGAGCGGGGGGACTGCAGCCAAAAACATTCAGTACTTC.

The gene calls are TRBV6-1 and TRBJ1-1; unclear D gene. Trimming took off 7 bases at V and 0 bases at J, with 15 bases between the two ends. CDR3 length: 15 residues. Germline V gene sequence: CDR1 MNHNS, CDR2 SASEGT. DNA of the CDR3: TGTGCCAGCATCGCGGAGGCGGGCTTGAACACTGAAGCTTTCTTT. Protein: CASIAEAGLNTEAFF.

There are many counts of this clonotype. The chain carries TRBV5-1 and TRBJ2-1; TRBD2 matches 8 bases. Germline V CDR1 and CDR2: SGHRS, YFSETQ. This CDR3 comprises 14 residues. V was pared by 6 bases and J by 7 bases, with 9 bases of the junction left unmatched. The CDR3 sequence: CASTSGGRINEQFF. CDR3 nucleotide sequence: TGCGCCAGCACATCGGGCGGGAGGATAAATGAGCAGTTCTTC.

This clonotype was found many times. The chain recombines TRBV29-1 with TRBJ2-1; D call uncertain. Trimming pared 1 base from V and 3 bases from J, leaving 10 bases between. This CDR3 region has 14 residues. Germline V CDR1 and CDR2: SQVTM, ANQGSEA. Written as DNA, the CDR3 is TGCAGCGTTGAAGGCCTAGGGTTCTACAATGAGCAGTTCTTC. Translation: CSVEGLGFYNEQFF.

In its sample, this clonotype was seen a few times. This chain connects TRBV11-2 to TRBJ2-1; 12 positions agree with TRBD2. This CDR3 is 19 amino acids long. Trimming took 5 bases from V and 4 from J; bases not matched to a gene: 15. Looked up from germline, CDR1 is SGHAT and CDR2 is FQNNGV. CDR3 loop: CASSKTGLAGGPRYNEQFF. The CDR3 region has the DNA TGTGCCAGCAGCAAAACGGGTCTAGCGGGGGGGCCTCGATACAATGAGCAGTTCTTC.

This clonotype occurred many times. This chain links TRBV25-1 with TRBJ2-7; D may be TRBD2 (5 bases). The CDR3 runs 15 residues. Trimming pared 2 bases from V and 2 bases from J, leaving 13 bases between. The germline V gene encodes CDR1 MGHDK and CDR2 SYGVNS. CDR3 bases: TGTGCCAGCAGTGAAGAGGGCGCCCTAACCTACGAGCAGTACTTC. Translating gives CASSEEGALTYEQYF.

The CDR3 sequence is CASTEEAGGDYNEQFF. For the CDR3, the DNA is TGTGCCAGCACAGAGGAGGCGGGAGGGGACTACAATGAGCAGTTCTTC. The chain uses TRBV6-2 or TRBV6-3 and TRBJ2-1; 9 bases are shared with TRBD2. Unmatched junction bases numbered 10, after V lost 7 bases and J lost 3 bases. Germline CDR1 reads MNHEY; CDR2 reads SVGEGT. CDR3 length: 16 amino acids.

The chain links TRBV2 to TRBJ2-7, with TRBD1 identical over 10 bases. V lost 7 bases to trimming and J lost 6 bases; unmatched junction nucleotides: 6. The CDR3 extends over 13 amino acids. Germline assignment: CDR1 SNHLY and CDR2 FYNNEI. The CDR3 DNA is TGTGCCAGCATTAGGGACAGGGGCCGCGAGCAGTACTTC. Its protein is CASIRDRGREQYF.

This clonotype was seen ten or more times. This chain connects TRBV29-1 to TRBJ1-6; D is unclear. This CDR3 spans 15 amino acids. Trimming cost V 4 bases and J 10 bases, with 20 bases left between them. Germline values: CDR1 SQVTM, CDR2 ANQGSEA. The CDR3 DNA sequence: TGCAGCGTTGCTGTCGGGAAAGCGTCAGGATCACCCCTCCACTTT. This translates into CSVAVGKASGSPLHF. Based on the CDR3 plus reference TRBV29-1 and TRBJ1-6, the full variable domain is SAVISQKPSRDICQRGTSLTIQCQVDSQVTMMFWYRQQPGQSLTLIATANQGSEATYESGFVIDKFPISRPNLTFSTLTVSNMSPEDSSIYLCSVAVGKASGSPLHFGNGTRLTVT.

This clonotype has ten or more counts. V and J are TRBV16 and TRBJ2-1, with no clear D. Per the germline V gene, CDR1 is KGHSY and CDR2 is FQNENV. V was trimmed by 1 base and J by 4 bases, leaving 8 bases between them. The CDR3 covers 14 residues. The CDR3, as DNA: TGTGCCAGCAGCCAATATTTAAGTTACAATGAGCAGTTCTTC. It is translated as CASSQYLSYNEQFF.

A few counts support this clonotype. V gene TRBV10-3 combines with J gene TRBJ2-7; D is possibly TRBD1 (5 bases). Germline CDR1 and CDR2: ENHRY and SYGVKD. The CDR3 is made up of 15 amino acids. Trimming cost V 6 bases and J 1 base, with 16 bases left between them. This CDR3 reads CAIRIGVPPSYEQYF. The CDR3 DNA is TGTGCCATCAGGATAGGGGTTCCCCCATCCTACGAGCAGTACTTC.

The gene calls are TRBV15 and TRBJ2-7; maybe TRBD2 (6 bases). CDR3 length: 12 residues. Germline loops: CDR1 LNHNV, CDR2 YYDKDF (reference sequence). V lost 3 bases to trimming and J lost 8 bases, with 11 bases between them. CDR3 coding DNA: TGTGCCACCAGCAGCGGGGGAGGAAAGCAGTACTTC. This translates into CATSSGGGKQYF.

The sample holds a few counts of this clonotype. The gene calls are TRBV19 and TRBJ2-3; TRBD1 might be the D (7 bases). The V gene lost 1 base and the J gene lost 3 bases, with 11 bases spanning the gap. CDR3 length: 15 amino acids. Germline CDR1 is LNHDA and CDR2 is SQIVND (reference sequence). CDR3 loop: CASSIAAGGTDTQYF. CDR3 DNA: TGTGCCAGTAGTATAGCAGCAGGGGGGACAGATACGCAGTATTTT.